This record looks at one T cell receptor beta chain sequence and its context. Its antigen is undetermined. These data come from a study of PD-L1 blockade in urothelial cancer. The diagnosis in patients was locally advanced or metastatic urothelial carcinoma. General study points: Patients with below-median pretreatment blood clonality survived longer.

The CDR3 runs to 15 residues. The V gene's germline CDR1 is WNHNN and CDR2 SYGVQD (reference sequence). V lost 3 bases and J lost 4; bases outside the gene matches: 5. Clones were sequenced by immunoSEQ multiplex PCR, and TCRdb holds only the in-frame ones, with some missing. Here the sample spans fewer than 75,000 clones, around 84% being singletons. This receptor was obtained from a man aged 65 to 85 with urothelial cancer. The sequencing used PBMCs, collected around atezolizumab (anti-PD-L1) treatment. The chain links TRBV10-1 to TRBJ2-1, with 8 bases that match TRBD2. CDR3 sequence reads: CASSDGSSGYNEQFF. Here the CDR3 DNA reads TGCGCCAGCAGTGACGGGTCTAGCGGGTACAATGAGCAGTTCTTC.